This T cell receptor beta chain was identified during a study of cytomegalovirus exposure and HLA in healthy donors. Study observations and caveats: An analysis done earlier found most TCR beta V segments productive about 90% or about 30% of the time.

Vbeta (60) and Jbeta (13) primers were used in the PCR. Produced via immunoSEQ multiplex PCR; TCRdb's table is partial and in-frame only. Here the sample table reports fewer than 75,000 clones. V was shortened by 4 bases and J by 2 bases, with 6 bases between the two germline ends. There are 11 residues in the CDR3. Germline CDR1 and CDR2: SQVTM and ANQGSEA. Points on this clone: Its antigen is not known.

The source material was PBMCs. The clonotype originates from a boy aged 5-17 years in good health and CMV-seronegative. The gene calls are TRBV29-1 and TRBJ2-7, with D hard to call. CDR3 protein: CSVGRTYEQYF. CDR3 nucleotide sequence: TGCAGCGTTGGCAGGACCTACGAGCAGTACTTC.